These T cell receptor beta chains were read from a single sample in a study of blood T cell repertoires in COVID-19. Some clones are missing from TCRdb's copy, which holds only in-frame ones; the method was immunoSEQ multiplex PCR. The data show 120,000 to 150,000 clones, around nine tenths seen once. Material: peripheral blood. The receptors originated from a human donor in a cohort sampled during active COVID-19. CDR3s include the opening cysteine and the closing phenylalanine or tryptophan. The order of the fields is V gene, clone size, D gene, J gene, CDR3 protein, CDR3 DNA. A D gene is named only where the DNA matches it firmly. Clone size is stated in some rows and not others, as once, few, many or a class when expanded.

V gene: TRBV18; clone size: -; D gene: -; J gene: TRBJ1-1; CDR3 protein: CASSPPGAVGTEAFF; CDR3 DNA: TGTGCCAGCTCACCACCGGGCGCTGTGGGCACTGAAGCTTTCTTT
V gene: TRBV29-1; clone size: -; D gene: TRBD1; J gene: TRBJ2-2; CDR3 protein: CSVDKGARGKTGELFF; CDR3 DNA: TGCAGCGTTGATAAGGGGGCGCGCGGAAAAACCGGGGAGCTGTTTTTT
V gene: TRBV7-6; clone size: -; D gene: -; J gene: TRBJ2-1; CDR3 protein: CASGRVTGSYNEQFF; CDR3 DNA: TGTGCCAGCGGTAGGGTTACAGGTTCCTACAATGAGCAGTTCTTC
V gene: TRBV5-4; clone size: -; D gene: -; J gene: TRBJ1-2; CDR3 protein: CASSIAQTVISGYTF; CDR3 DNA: TGTGCCAGCAGCATCGCACAGACAGTCATCTCTGGCTACACCTTC
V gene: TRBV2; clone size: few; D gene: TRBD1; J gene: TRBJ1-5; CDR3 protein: CASSEWGQAQPQHF; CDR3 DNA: TGTGCCAGCAGTGAATGGGGACAGGCCCAGCCCCAGCATTTT
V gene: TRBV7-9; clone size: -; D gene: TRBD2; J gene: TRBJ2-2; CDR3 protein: CASRGTSGSWGPNTGELFF; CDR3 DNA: TGTGCCAGCAGGGGGACTAGCGGGAGTTGGGGCCCGAACACCGGGGAGCTGTTTTTT
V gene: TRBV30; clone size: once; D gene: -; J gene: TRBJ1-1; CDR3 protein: CAWSVLKLRADNTEAFF; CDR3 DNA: TGTGCCTGGAGTGTACTAAAGCTGCGGGCAGACAACACTGAAGCTTTCTTT
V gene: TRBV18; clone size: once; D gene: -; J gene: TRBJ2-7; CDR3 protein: CASSPLQGSGEQYF; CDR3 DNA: TGTGCCAGCTCACCACTACAGGGCTCGGGCGAGCAGTACTTC
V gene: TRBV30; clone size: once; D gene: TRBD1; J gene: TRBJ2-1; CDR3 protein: CAWSRQGKGEQFF; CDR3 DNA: TGTGCCTGGAGTAGACAGGGAAAAGGTGAGCAGTTCTTC
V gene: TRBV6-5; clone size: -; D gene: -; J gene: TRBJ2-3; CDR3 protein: CASRGGRDRDTQYF; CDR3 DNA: TGTGCCAGCAGGGGGGGCAGGGACAGAGATACGCAGTATTTT
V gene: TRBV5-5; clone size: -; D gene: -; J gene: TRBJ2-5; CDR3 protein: CASSLRGETQYF; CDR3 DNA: TGTGCCAGCAGCTTGAGGGGAGAGACCCAGTACTTC
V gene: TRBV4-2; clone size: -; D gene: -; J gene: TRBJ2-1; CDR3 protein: CASSQGGQGTYNEQFF; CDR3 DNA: TGTGCCAGCAGCCAGGGGGGGCAGGGGACATACAATGAGCAGTTCTTC
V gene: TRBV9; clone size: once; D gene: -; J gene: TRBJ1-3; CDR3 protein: CASSVTGSGNTIYF; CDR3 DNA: TGTGCCAGCAGCGTCACAGGGTCTGGAAACACCATATATTTT
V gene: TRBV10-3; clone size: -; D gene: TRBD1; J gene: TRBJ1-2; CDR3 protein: CAISDRGQGADGYTF; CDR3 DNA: TGTGCCATCAGTGACCGCGGACAGGGGGCGGATGGCTACACCTTC
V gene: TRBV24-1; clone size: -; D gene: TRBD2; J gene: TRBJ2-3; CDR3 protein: CATSERLAERTDTQYF; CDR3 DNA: TGTGCCACCAGTGAGCGGCTAGCGGAACGCACAGATACGCAGTATTTT
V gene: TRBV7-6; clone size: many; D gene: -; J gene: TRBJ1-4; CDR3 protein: CASSLVAGGNEKLFF; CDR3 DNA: TGTGCCAGCAGCTTAGTGGCGGGGGGTAATGAAAAACTGTTTTTT
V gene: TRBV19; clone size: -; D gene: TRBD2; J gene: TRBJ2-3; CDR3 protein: CASSQGARTSGTDTQYF; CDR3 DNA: TGTGCCAGTAGTCAGGGCGCCCGGACTAGCGGCACAGATACGCAGTATTTT
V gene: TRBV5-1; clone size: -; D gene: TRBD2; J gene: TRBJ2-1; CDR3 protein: CASSAGTSGRLDGEQFF; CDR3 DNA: TGCGCCAGCAGCGCGGGGACTAGCGGGAGGTTAGACGGAGAGCAGTTCTTC
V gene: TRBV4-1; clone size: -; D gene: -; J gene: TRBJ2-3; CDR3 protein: CASSQRSGGTSTDTQYF; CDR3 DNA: TGCGCCAGCAGCCAAAGATCTGGCGGGACTTCCACAGATACGCAGTATTTT
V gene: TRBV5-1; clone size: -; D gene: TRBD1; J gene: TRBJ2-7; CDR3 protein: CASSFNRGYEQYF; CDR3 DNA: TGCGCCAGCAGCTTTAACAGGGGCTACGAGCAGTACTTC
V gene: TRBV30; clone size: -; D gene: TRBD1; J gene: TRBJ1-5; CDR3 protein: CASGQGSGQPQHF; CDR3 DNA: TGTGCCTCTGGACAGGGATCAGGGCAGCCCCAGCATTTT
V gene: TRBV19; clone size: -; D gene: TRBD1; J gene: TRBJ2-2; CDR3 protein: CASSLGRGTGRNTGELFF; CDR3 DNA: TGTGCCAGTAGTCTAGGAAGGGGGACAGGGAGAAACACCGGGGAGCTGTTTTTT
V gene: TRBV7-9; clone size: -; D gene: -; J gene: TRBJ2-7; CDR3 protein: CASSATGDEQYF; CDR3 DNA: TGTGCCAGCAGCGCGACAGGCGACGAGCAGTACTTC
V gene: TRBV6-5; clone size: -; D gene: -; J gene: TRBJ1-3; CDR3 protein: CASSYSQGFSGNTIYF; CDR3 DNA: TGTGCCAGCAGTTACTCCCAGGGTTTCTCTGGAAACACCATATATTTT
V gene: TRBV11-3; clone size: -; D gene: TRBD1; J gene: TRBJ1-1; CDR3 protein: CASSLEGQTTEAFF; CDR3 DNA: TGTGCCAGCAGCTTAGAGGGACAGACCACTGAAGCTTTCTTT
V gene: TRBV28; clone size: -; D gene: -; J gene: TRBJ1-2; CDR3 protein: CASTVGGGGVPYGYTF; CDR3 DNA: TGTGCCAGCACCGTTGGGGGAGGTGGGGTCCCGTATGGCTACACCTTC
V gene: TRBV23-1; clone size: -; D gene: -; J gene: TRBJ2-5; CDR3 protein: CASSQLRGKDSGIQYF; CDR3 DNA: TGCGCCAGCAGTCAACTCCGGGGTAAGGACAGCGGAATCCAGTACTTC
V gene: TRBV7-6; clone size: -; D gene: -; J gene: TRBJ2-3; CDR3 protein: CASSLAGGPRGDTQYF; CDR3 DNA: TGTGCCAGCAGCTTAGCGGGGGGGCCGCGGGGAGATACGCAGTATTTT
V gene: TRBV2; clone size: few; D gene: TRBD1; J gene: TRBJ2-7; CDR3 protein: CASSELHRGSYEQYF; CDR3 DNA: TGTGCCAGCAGTGAACTGCACAGGGGGTCCTACGAGCAGTACTTC
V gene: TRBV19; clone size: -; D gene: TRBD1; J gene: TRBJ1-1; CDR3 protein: CASSQGANEAFF; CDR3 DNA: TGTGCCAGTTCACAGGGGGCTAATGAAGCTTTCTTT
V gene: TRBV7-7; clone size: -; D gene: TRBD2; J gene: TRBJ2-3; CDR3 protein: CASSLAPAGVGTDTQYF; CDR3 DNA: TGTGCTAGCAGCTTAGCGCCAGCGGGGGTAGGCACAGATACGCAGTATTTT
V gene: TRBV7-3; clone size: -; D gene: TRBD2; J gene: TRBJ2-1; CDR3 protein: CASSPRVAGYNEQFF; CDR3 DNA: TGTGCCAGCAGCCCCCGGGTAGCGGGATACAATGAGCAGTTCTTC
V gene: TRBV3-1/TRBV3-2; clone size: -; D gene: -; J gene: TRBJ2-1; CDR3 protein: CASSLGQGKFF; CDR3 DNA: TGTGCCAGCAGCCTAGGCCAGGGGAAGTTCTTC
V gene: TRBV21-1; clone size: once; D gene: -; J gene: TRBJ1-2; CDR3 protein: CASSKGVYGYTF; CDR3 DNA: TGTGCCAGCAGCAAAGGAGTCTATGGCTACACCTTC
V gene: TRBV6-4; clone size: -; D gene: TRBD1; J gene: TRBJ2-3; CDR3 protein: CASSDQGAQDTQYF; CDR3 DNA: TGTGCCAGCAGTGACCAGGGGGCGCAGGATACGCAGTATTTT
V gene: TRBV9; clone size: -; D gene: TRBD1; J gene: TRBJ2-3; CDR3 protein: CASSVVGTAPSDTQYF; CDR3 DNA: TGTGCCAGCAGCGTAGTAGGGACAGCCCCCTCAGATACGCAGTATTTT
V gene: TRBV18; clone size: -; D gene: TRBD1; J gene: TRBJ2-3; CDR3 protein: CASSPQIPTGFSTDTQYF; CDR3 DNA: TGTGCCAGCTCACCACAAATTCCGACAGGGTTTAGCACAGATACGCAGTATTTT
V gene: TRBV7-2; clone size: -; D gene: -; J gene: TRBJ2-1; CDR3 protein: CASSLQGTQSNEQFF; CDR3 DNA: TGTGCCAGCAGCTTACAGGGGACCCAAAGCAATGAGCAGTTCTTC
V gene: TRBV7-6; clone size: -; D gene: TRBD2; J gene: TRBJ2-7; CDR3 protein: CASSLAAPSGGAGEQYF; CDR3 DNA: TGTGCCAGCAGCTTAGCGGCTCCTAGCGGGGGGGCTGGAGAGCAGTACTTC
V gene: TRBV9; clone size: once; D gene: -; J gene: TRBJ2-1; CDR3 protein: CASRTGDEQFF; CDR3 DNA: TGTGCCAGCAGAACGGGGGATGAGCAGTTCTTC
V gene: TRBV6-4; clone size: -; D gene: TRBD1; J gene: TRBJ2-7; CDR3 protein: CASKWDSTYEQYF; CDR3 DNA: TGTGCCAGCAAATGGGACAGTACCTACGAGCAGTACTTC
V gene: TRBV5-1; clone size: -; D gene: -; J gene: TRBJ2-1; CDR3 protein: CASSLAPGHRYNEQFF; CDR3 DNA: TGCGCCAGCAGCTTGGCTCCGGGACATCGCTACAATGAGCAGTTCTTC
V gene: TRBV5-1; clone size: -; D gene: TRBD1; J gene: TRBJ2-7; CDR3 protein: CASSPGTGGHEQYF; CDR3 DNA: TGCGCCAGCAGCCCCGGGACAGGGGGTCACGAGCAGTACTTC
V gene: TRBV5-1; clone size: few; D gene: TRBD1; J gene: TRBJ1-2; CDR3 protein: CASSFGQGNGYTF; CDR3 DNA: TGCGCCAGCAGCTTCGGACAGGGAAATGGCTACACCTTC
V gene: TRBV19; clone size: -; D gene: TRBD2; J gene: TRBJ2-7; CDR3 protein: CASSSTSGRATEQYF; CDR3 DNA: TGTGCCAGTAGTTCCACTAGCGGGAGGGCCACCGAGCAGTACTTC
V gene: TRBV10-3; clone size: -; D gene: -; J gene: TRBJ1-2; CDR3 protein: CAISESTGNYGYTF; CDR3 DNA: TGTGCCATCAGTGAGTCGACGGGTAACTATGGCTACACCTTC
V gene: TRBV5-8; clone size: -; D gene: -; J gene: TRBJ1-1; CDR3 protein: CASSLLQGTEAFF; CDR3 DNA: TGTGCCAGCAGCTTGTTACAGGGAACTGAAGCTTTCTTT